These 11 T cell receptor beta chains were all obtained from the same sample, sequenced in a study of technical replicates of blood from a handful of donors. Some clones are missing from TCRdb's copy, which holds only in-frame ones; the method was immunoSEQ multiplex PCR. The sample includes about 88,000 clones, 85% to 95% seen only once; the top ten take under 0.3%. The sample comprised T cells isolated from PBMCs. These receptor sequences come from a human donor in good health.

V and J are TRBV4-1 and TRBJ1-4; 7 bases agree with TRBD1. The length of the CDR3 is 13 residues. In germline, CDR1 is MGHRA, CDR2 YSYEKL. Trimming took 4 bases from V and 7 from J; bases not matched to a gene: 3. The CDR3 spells CASSLRDSEKLFF. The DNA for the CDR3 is TGCGCCAGCAGCCTCCGGGACAGTGAAAAACTGTTTTTT.

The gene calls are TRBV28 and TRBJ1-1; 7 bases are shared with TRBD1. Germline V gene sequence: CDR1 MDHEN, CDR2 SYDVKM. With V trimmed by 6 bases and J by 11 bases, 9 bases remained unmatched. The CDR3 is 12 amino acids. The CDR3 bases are TGTGCCAGCAGCCAAGACAGGGCCATCGCTTTCTTT. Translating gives CASSQDRAIAFF.

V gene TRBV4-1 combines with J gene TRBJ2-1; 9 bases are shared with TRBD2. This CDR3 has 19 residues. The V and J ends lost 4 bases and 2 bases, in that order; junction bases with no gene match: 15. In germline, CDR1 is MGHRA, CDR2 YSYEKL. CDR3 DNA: TGCGCCAGCAGCCTACGCCTCCTAGCGGGAAAGAAAACCTACAATGAGCAGTTCTTC. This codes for CASSLRLLAGKKTYNEQFF.

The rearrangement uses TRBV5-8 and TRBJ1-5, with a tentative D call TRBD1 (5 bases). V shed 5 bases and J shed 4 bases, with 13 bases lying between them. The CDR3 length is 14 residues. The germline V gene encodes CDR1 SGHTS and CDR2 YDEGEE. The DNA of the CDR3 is TGTGCCAGCAGTCCGGGACTGGGGAATCAGCCCCAGCATTTT. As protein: CASSPGLGNQPQHF.

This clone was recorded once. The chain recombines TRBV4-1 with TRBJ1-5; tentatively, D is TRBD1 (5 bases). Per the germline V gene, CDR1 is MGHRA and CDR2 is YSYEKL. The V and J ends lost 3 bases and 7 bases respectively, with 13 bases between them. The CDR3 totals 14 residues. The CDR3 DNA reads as TGCGCCAGCAGCCAGGGGAGGGGTCCGCAGCCCCAGCATTTT. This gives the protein CASSQGRGPQPQHF.

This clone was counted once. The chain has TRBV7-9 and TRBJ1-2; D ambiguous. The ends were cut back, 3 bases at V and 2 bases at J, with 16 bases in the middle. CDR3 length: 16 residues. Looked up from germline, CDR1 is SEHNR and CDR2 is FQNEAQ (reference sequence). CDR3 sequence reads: CASSFYQVGQNYGYTF. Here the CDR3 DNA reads TGTGCCAGCAGCTTTTATCAGGTGGGCCAGAACTATGGCTACACCTTC.

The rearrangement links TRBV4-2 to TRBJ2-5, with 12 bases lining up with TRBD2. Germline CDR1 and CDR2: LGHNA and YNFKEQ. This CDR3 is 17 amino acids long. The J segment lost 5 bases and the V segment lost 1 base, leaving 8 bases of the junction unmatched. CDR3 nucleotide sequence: TGTGCCAGCAGCCAAGGATCTAGCGGGGGGGCCGTGGAGACCCAGTACTTC. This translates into CASSQGSSGGAVETQYF.

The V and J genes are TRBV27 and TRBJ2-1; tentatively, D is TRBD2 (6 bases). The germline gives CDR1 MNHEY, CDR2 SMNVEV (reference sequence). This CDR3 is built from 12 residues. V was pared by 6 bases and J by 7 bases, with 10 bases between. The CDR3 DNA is TGTGCCAGCAGCCGTGGGGGGAATGAGCAGTTCTTC. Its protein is CASSRGGNEQFF.

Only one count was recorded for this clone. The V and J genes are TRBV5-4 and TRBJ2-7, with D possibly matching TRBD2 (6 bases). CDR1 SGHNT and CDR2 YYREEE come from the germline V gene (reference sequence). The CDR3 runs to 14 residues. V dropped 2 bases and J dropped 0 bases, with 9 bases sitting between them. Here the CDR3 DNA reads TGTGCCAGCAGCTTACCGGGACTCTCCTACGAGCAGTACTTC. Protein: CASSLPGLSYEQYF.

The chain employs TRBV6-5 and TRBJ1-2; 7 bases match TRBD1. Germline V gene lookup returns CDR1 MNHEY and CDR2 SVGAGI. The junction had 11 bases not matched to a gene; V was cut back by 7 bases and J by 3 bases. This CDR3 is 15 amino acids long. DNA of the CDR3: TGTGCCAGCAAGACAGGGAGTTCCAGGGACTATGGCTACACCTTC. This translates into CASKTGSSRDYGYTF.

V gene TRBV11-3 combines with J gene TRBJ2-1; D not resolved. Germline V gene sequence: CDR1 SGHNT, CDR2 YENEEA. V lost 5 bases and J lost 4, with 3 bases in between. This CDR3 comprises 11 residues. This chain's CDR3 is CASSHYNEQFF. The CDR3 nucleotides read TGTGCCAGCAGCCATTACAATGAGCAGTTCTTC.